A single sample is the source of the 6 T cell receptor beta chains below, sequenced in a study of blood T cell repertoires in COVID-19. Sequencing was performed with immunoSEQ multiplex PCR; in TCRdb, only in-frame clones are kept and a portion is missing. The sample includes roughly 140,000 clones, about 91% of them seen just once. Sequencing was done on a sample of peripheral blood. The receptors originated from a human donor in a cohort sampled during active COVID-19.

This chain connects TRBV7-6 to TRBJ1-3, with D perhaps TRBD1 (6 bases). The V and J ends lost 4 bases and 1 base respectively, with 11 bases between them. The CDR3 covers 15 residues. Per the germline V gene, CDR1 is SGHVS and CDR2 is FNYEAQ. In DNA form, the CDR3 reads TGTGCCAGCAGCTCAGGGGTTGGGTCTGGAAACACCATATATTTT. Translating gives CASSSGVGSGNTIYF.

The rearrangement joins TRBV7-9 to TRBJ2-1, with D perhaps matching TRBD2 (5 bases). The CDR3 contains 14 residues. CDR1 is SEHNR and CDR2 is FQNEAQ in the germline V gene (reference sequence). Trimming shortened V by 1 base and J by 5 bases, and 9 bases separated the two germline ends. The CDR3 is CASSLVLGDNEQFF. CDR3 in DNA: TGTGCCAGCAGCTTAGTACTAGGAGACAATGAGCAGTTCTTC.

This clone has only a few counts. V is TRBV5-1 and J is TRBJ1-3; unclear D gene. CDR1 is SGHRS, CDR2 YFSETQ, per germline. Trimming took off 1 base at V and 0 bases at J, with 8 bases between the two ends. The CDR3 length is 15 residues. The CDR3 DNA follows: TGCGCCAGCAGCTTGCTGGGCTTCTCTGGAAACACCATATATTTT. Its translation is CASSLLGFSGNTIYF.

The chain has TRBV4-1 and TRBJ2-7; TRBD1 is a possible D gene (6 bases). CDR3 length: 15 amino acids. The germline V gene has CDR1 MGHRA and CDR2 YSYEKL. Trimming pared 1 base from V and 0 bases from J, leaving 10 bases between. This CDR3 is CASSQAHRASYEQYF. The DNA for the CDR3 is TGCGCCAGCAGCCAAGCTCACAGGGCCTCCTACGAGCAGTACTTC.

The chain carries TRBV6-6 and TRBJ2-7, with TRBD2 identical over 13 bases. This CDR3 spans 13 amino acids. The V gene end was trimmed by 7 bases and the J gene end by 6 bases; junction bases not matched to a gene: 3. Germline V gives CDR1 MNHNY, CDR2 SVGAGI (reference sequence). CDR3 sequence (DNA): TGTGCCAGCAAACTAGCGGGGGGGGGCGAGCAGTACTTC. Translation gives CASKLAGGGEQYF.

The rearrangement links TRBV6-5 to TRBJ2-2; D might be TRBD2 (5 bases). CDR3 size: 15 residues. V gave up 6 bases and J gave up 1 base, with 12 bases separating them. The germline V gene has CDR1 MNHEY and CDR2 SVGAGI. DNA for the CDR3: TGTGCCAGCAGGGGGAGCGGTGTGAACACCGGGGAGCTGTTTTTT. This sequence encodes CASRGSGVNTGELFF.